This T cell receptor beta chain is from a study of shared clonotypes between healthy human individuals. As for the study in general: Those who served as donors were two women and a few men between the ages of 18 and 49.

The authors split each subset's genomic DNA evenly across several immunoSEQ plates. Data came from immunoSEQ multiplex PCR; TCRdb stores just in-frame clones and leaves some out. This table has about half a million clones, more than 65% appearing once. Unsorted samples drew genomic DNA from tens of millions of PBMCs. With respect to this clone: Its antigen remains unknown.

Study-wide findings and caveats: Clonotype sharing among donors, it was expected, would be affected by sequencing depth.

V lost 3 bases and J lost 1; bases outside the gene matches: 3. From germline, CDR1 is SGHTA and CDR2 FQGNSA. The CDR3 sequence is 14 residues long. The sequence was collected from a woman aged 40-49 years in good health. Some clones in this sample may be carry-over from other donors' samples. V is TRBV7-2 and J is TRBJ2-7; TRBD1 aligns across 7 bases. Sequenced sample: PBMCs. This CDR3 is CASSLTGFSYEQYF. The CDR3 region has the DNA TGTGCCAGCAGCTTGACAGGGTTTTCCTACGAGCAGTACTTC.